Detailed here is one T cell receptor (beta chain). This sample is part of a study of T cells in localized non-small cell lung cancer. The protocol was immunoSEQ multiplex PCR, while the TCRdb copy is restricted to in-frame clones and leaves out a portion. The sample includes several thousand clones, more than 20% seen only once; the top ten take roughly 3.9%. The V and J ends lost 2 bases and 2 bases respectively, with 8 bases between them. Per the germline V gene, CDR1 is SGHRS and CDR2 is YFSETQ. The CDR3 has 14 residues. The receptor comes from a man aged 35 to 69 with stage III squamous cell lung carcinoma. The gene calls are TRBV5-1 and TRBJ1-3, with D unresolved. Sequences were derived from lung tumor tissue, sampled before any cancer treatment. CDR3 loop: CASSLGEAGNTIYF. The CDR3 DNA follows: TGCGCCAGCAGCTTAGGCGAGGCTGGAAACACCATATATTTT.